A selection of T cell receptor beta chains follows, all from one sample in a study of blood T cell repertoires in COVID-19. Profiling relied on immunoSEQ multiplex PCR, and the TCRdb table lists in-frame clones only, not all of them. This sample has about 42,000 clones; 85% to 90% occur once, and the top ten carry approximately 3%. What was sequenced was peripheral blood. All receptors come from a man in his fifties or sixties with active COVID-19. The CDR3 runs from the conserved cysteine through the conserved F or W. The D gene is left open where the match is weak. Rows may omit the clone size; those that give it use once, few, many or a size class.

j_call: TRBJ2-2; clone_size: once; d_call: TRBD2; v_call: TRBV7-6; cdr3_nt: TGTGCCAGCAACCTTTTGGGCGGGGGAAACACCGGGGAGCTGTTTTTT; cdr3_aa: CASNLLGGGNTGELFF
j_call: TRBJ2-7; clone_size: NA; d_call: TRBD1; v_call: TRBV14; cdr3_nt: TGTGCCAGCAGCCAACATACCGGGACAGGCTACGAGCAGTACTTC; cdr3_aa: CASSQHTGTGYEQYF
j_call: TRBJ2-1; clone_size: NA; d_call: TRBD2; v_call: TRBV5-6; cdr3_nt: TGTGCCAGCAGCTGGGGACTAGCGGGGGGATACAATGAGCAGTTCTTC; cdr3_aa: CASSWGLAGGYNEQFF
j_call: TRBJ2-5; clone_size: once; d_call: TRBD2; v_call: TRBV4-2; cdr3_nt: TGTGCCAGCAGCCAGACTAGCGGGCCAGAGACCCAGTACTTC; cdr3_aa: CASSQTSGPETQYF
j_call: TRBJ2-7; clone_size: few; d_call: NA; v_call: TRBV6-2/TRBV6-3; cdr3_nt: TGTGCCAGCAGTGATCAAGGGAGGTACGAGCAGTACTTC; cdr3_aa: CASSDQGRYEQYF
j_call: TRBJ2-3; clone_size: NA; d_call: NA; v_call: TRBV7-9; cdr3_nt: TGTGCCAGCAGCTTAACCCAGGGCACTAGCACAGATACGCAGTATTTT; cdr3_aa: CASSLTQGTSTDTQYF
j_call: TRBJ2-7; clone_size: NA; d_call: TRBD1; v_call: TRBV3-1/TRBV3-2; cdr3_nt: TGTGCCAGCAGCCCTCGGACAGGGATCTTTTACGAGCAGTACTTC; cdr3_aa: CASSPRTGIFYEQYF
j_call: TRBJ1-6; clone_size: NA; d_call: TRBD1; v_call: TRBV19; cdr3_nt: TGTGCCAGTAGTGAACAAAAGGGGGCGCAGAATAATTCACCCCTCCACTTT; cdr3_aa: CASSEQKGAQNNSPLHF
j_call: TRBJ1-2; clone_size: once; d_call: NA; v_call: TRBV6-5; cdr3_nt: TGTGCCAGCAGTTCCTGGACATATGGCTACACCTTC; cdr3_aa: CASSSWTYGYTF
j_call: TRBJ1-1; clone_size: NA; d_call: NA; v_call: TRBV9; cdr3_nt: TGTGCCAGCAGCGTAGGACAGTTGAACACTGAAGCTTTCTTT; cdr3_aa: CASSVGQLNTEAFF
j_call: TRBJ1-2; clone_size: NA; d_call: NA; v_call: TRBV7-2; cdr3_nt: TGTGCCAGCAGCCAACTTGGAGGGAGCTATGGCTACACCTTC; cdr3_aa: CASSQLGGSYGYTF
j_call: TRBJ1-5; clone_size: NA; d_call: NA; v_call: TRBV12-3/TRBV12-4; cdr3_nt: TGTGCCAGCAGTTTAGGCGGGATCAGACCCCAGCATTTT; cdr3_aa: CASSLGGIRPQHF
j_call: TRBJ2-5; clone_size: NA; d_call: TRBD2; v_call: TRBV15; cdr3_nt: TGTGCCACCAGCAGAGATGGGACTAGCGGGGGGGCCCAGTACTTC; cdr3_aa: CATSRDGTSGGAQYF
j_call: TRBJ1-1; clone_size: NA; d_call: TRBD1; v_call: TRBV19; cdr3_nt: TGTGCCAGTAGTGATGGACAGGGGATGAAAACTGAAGCTTTCTTT; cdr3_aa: CASSDGQGMKTEAFF
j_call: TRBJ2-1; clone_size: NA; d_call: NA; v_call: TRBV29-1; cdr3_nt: TGCAGCGTTTTCGATACAGGGAGCTCCTACAATGAGCAGTTCTTC; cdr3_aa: CSVFDTGSSYNEQFF
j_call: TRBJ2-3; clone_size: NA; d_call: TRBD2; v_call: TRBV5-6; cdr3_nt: TGTGCCAGCAGCCCAGCGGGGGGGTCAGATACGCAGTATTTT; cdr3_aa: CASSPAGGSDTQYF
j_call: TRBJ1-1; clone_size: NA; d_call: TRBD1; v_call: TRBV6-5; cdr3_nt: TGTGCCAGCAGCTGGACAGGTGTGCAGGCTGAAGCTTTCTTT; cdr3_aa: CASSWTGVQAEAFF
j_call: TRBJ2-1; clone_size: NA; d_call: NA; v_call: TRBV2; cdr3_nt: TGTGCCAGCAGTGAAGGGGACACCACCTACAATGAGCAGTTCTTC; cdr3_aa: CASSEGDTTYNEQFF
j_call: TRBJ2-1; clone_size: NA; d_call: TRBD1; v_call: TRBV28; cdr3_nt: TGTGCCAGCAACAGGGGAAATGAGCAGTTCTTC; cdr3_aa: CASNRGNEQFF
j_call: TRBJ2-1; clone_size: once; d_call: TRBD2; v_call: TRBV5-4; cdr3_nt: TGTGCCAGCAGCTTGTGGACTAGCGGGGGGGCGAGAGCTGAGCAGTTCTTC; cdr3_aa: CASSLWTSGGARAEQFF
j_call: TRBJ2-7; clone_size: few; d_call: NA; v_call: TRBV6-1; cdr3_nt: TGTGCCAGCAGTGAAGAGGGGGGGAGCTCCTACGAGCAGTACTTC; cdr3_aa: CASSEEGGSSYEQYF
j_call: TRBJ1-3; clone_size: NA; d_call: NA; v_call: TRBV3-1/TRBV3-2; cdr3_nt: TGTGCCAGCAGCACGCGGACAGTGGGCTCTGGAAACACCATATATTTT; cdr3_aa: CASSTRTVGSGNTIYF
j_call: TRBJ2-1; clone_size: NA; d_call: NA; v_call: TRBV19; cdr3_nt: TGTGCCAGTAGTATTCTGCAGGGTGGTTCTAATGAGCAGTTCTTC; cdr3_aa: CASSILQGGSNEQFF
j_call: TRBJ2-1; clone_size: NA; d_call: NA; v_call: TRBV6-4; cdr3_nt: TGTGCCAGCAGTGAGCAGGCCAGCTCCTACAATGAGCAGTTCTTC; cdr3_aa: CASSEQASSYNEQFF